This TCR beta chain was profiled in a study of blood T cell repertoires in COVID-19. At the level of the study: Both acute and convalescent COVID-19 samples were obtained from the United States, Italy and Spain. T cells, B-cell-depleted T cells, or PBMCs provided the cDNA or gDNA that served as material.

In assigning cohorts, the study relied on participant-reported clinical history. V lost 6 bases, J lost 9 bases, and 12 bases lay in between. The CDR3 length is 12 residues. Looked up from germline, CDR1 is SGHAT and CDR2 is FQNNGV. In the original processing: Amplification of reference gene primers provided the estimated nucleated cell counts. Sequencing used immunoSEQ multiplex PCR; TCRdb keeps in-frame clones, though not all of them. V and J calls and clone size are as listed in that table; D and trimming were resolved from the DNA. The sample holds over 300,000 clones, about 85% seen once. This TCR was sampled from a woman aged 30 to 39 who had recovered from COVID-19. The chain carries TRBV11-2 and TRBJ1-5; D is unclear. The sample was PBMCs or T cells enriched from blood (not recorded which). In DNA, the CDR3 is TGTGCCAGCAGTAACTCCGAGGGGCCCCAGCATTTT. Its protein is CASSNSEGPQHF.